These 10 T cell receptor beta chains were sequenced from one sample in a study of T cells after yellow fever vaccination. Via MiXCR, TCRdb re-called the 5' RACE reads, giving one row per CDR3 protein. The data show around 350,000 distinct CDR3 sequences, with about 6% seen just once and 15% held by the top ten. The specimen was PBMCs, collected 5 days after the yellow fever booster vaccination. These receptors came from a man younger than 40 who received the YFV17D yellow fever vaccine.

The rearrangement uses TRBV19 and TRBJ2-5; D is perhaps TRBD2 (5 bases). Germline V CDR1 and CDR2: LNHDA, SQIVND (reference sequence). V was clipped by 7 bases and J by 2 bases, with 8 bases between them. The CDR3 sequence is 12 residues long. CDR3 loop: CASNGRQETQYF. As DNA, the CDR3 is TGTGCCAGTAATGGGAGACAAGAGACCCAGTACTTC.

The chain has TRBV3-1 and TRBJ2-7; 8 positions match TRBD2. V lost 0 bases, J lost 0 bases, and 4 bases stayed unmatched. CDR1 is LGHDT and CDR2 is YNNKEL in the germline V gene (reference sequence). The CDR3 covers 16 residues. CDR3 bases: TGTGCCAGCAGCCAAGAAAGCGGGAGAAGCTCCTACGAGCAGTACTTC. Amino acids: CASSQESGRSSYEQYF.

This clonotype was recorded at least ten times. This chain links TRBV7-2 with TRBJ2-7; TRBD1 or TRBD2 may be the D gene (6 bases each). With 0 bases removed from V and 5 bases from J, the gap between germline ends came to 17 bases. The length of the CDR3 is 16 residues. CDR1 SGHTA and CDR2 FQGNSA come from the germline V gene. CDR3 amino acids: CASSLAQLGGLHEQYF. The DNA of the CDR3 is TGTGCCAGCAGCTTAGCGCAGCTAGGGGGGCTCCACGAGCAGTACTTC.

This clonotype was seen only a few times. The rearrangement uses TRBV6-2 or TRBV6-3 and TRBJ2-5; 10 positions agree with TRBD1. This CDR3 contains 15 residues. CDR1 is MNHEY and CDR2 is SVGEGT in the germline V gene. Trimming at V came to 5 bases and at J to 4 bases, leaving 7 bases not matched to a gene. CDR3 amino acids: CASSAGTGVSETQYF. Here the CDR3 DNA reads TGTGCCAGCAGTGCCGGGACAGGGGTTTCAGAGACCCAGTACTTC.

This clonotype came up many times. The genes are TRBV7-8 and TRBJ2-2; possibly TRBD2 for D (5 bases). CDR1 and CDR2 (germline): SGHVS, FQNEAQ. CDR3 length: 14 amino acids. V lost 4 bases and J 7 bases, leaving 13 bases between the germline ends. The CDR3 DNA is TGTGCCAGCAGCTCACGGGAAGGTCACGGGGAGCTGTTTTTT. It is translated as CASSSREGHGELFF. The whole variable domain, filled in from reference TRBV7-8 and TRBJ2-2, reads GAGVSQSPRYKVAKRGQDVALRCDPISGHVSLFWYQQALGQGPEFLTYFQNEAQLDKSGLPSDRFFAERPEGSVSTLKIQRTQQEDSAVYLCASSSREGHGELFFGEGSRLTVL.

Points on this clonotype: A much larger clone lies a single base off, so this may be a read error. The chain couples TRBV7-2 to TRBJ2-6; no firm D call. CDR1 is SGHTA and CDR2 is FQGNSA in the germline V gene. The CDR3 contains 14 residues. Trimming cost V 1 base and J 3 bases, with 4 bases left between them. The CDR3 nucleotides read TGTGCCAGCAGCTTAGACTATGGGGCCAACGTCCTGACTTTC. It is translated as CASSLDYGANVLTF. Supplemented by reference TRBV7-2 and TRBJ2-6, the full variable domain reads GAGVSQSPSNKVTEKGKDVELRCDPISGHTALYWYRQSLGQGLEFLIYFQGNSAPDKSGLPSDRFSAERTGGSVSTLTIQRTQQEDSAVYLCASSLDYGANVLTFGAGSRLTVL.

This clonotype has only a few counts. The chain is built from TRBV20-1 and TRBJ2-7, with 9 bases matching TRBD1. Germline V lookup: CDR1 DFQATT, CDR2 SNEGSKA (reference sequence). CDR3 length equals 12 residues. CDR3 sequence reads: CSVDRGEYEQYF. DNA of the CDR3: TGCAGCGTGGACAGGGGCGAATACGAGCAGTACTTC.

This clonotype occurred a few times. This sequence joins TRBV7-2 and TRBJ2-7; 8 bases fit TRBD2. V shed 4 bases, J shed 3 bases, and the junction held 5 bases outside the gene matches. The CDR3 contains 14 residues. In germline, CDR1 is SGHTA, CDR2 FQGNSA. In nucleotides, the CDR3 is TGTGCCAGCAGCTCTCGAGCGGGAGTCTACGAGCAGTACTTC. Its translation is CASSSRAGVYEQYF.

This chain links TRBV10-2 with TRBJ2-7; D gene uncertain. This CDR3 spans 12 amino acids. Germline CDR1 and CDR2: WSHSY and SAAADI. Deletions cut 5 bases from V and 4 bases from J, with 9 bases between. In DNA, the CDR3 is TGCGCCAGCAGTACGAACTTATACGAGCAGTACTTC. Protein product: CASSTNLYEQYF.

This clonotype occurred many times. The chain combines TRBV5-1 with TRBJ2-1; D may be TRBD2 (6 bases). Germline CDR1 and CDR2: SGHRS and YFSETQ. This CDR3 spans 15 amino acids. The ends were cut back, 4 bases at V and 9 bases at J, with 20 bases in the middle. The CDR3 coding sequence is TGCGCCAGCAGCACGGGGGAAATGACTTTCGCTGAGCAGTTCTTC. This codes for CASSTGEMTFAEQFF.